Presented here are 8 T cell receptor beta chains from one specimen sequenced in a study of blood T cell repertoires in COVID-19. The table came from immunoSEQ multiplex PCR; TCRdb's copy has only in-frame clones and leaves some out. The sample has 190,000 or so clones, approximately 89% seen once. Sequences were obtained from peripheral blood. These TCRs come from a man aged 35 to 55 with active or convalescent COVID-19.

This chain uses TRBV6-1 with TRBJ1-6; no firm D call. Germline V gene lookup returns CDR1 MNHNS and CDR2 SASEGT. Between the trimmed V and J ends, which lost 1 base and 8 bases, there was a span of 6 bases. The CDR3 length is 13 residues. The CDR3 nucleotides are TGTGCCAGCAGTGAAGATCGGGATTCACCCCTCCACTTT. Translation: CASSEDRDSPLHF.

The V gene is TRBV15, the J gene TRBJ2-7, with D uncertain. The CDR3 has 14 amino acids. V lost 1 base, J lost 3 bases, and 10 bases lay in between. CDR1 is LNHNV, CDR2 YYDKDF, per germline (reference sequence). The CDR3 DNA is TGTGCCACCAGCAGAGGAGGATCATACTACGAGCAGTACTTC. The encoded protein is CATSRGGSYYEQYF.

V is TRBV7-8 and J is TRBJ2-5; 10 bases agree with TRBD2. This CDR3 is 17 amino acids long. Trimming at V came to 4 bases and at J to 5 bases, leaving 13 bases not matched to a gene. CDR1 SGHVS and CDR2 FQNEAQ come from the germline V gene. In nucleotides, the CDR3 is TGTGCCAGCAGCTCGCCCCAAGAACTAGCGGGGTCGGAGACCCAGTACTTC. It is translated as CASSSPQELAGSETQYF.

The chain recombines TRBV6-6 with TRBJ1-5; 8 positions agree with TRBD1. The CDR3 covers 16 residues. Germline lookup yields CDR1 MNHNY and CDR2 SVGAGI (reference sequence). The J segment lost 4 bases and the V segment lost 3 bases, leaving 8 bases of the junction unmatched. CDR3 nucleotides: TGTGCCAGCAGTTATACGAGGACAGGGAGGAATCAGCCCCAGCATTTT. Encoded protein: CASSYTRTGRNQPQHF.

This clone appeared once. This sequence joins TRBV5-4 and TRBJ2-3; 7 bases are shared with TRBD1. The germline V gene encodes CDR1 SGHNT and CDR2 YYREEE (reference sequence). The V and J ends lost 9 bases and 3 bases, in that order; junction bases with no gene match: 10. The CDR3 spans 14 residues. The CDR3 region is CANAKDRWTDTQYF. As DNA, the CDR3 is TGTGCCAACGCCAAGGACAGGTGGACAGATACGCAGTATTTT.

V gene TRBV6-2 or TRBV6-3 combines with J gene TRBJ2-5, with a possible D match to TRBD2 (6 bases). V gave up 4 bases and J gave up 2 bases, with 14 bases separating them. The length of the CDR3 is 15 residues. Per germline, CDR1 MNHEY and CDR2 SVGEGT. The CDR3 region has the DNA TGTGCCAGCAGTTTTCGGGGGTGGTATCAAGAGACCCAGTACTTC. Amino acids: CASSFRGWYQETQYF.

CDR3 in amino acids: CSVEDRRASMRAPEAFF. Here the CDR3 DNA reads TGCAGCGTTGAAGACCGGAGGGCCTCGATGCGGGCCCCTGAAGCTTTCTTT. This chain uses TRBV29-1 with TRBJ1-1; D remains unclear. The V and J ends lost 0 bases and 6 bases respectively, with 23 bases between them. The germline CDR1 and CDR2 sequences are SQVTM and ANQGSEA. The CDR3 runs to 17 residues.

The genes are TRBV9 and TRBJ2-3; 9 nucleotides match TRBD2. Germline CDR1 is SGDLS and CDR2 is YYNGEE. Trimming removed 0 bases from V and 5 bases from J; junction bases left unmatched: 7. This CDR3 is 16 amino acids long. The CDR3 loop is CASSVGAGGHQDTQYF. CDR3 DNA sequence: TGTGCCAGCAGCGTAGGCGCGGGGGGGCATCAAGATACGCAGTATTTT.